The T cell receptor beta chain under discussion was sequenced for a study of blood T cell repertoires in COVID-19. Background on the study: Samples of COVID-19 (acute and convalescent) were obtained from the United States, Italy and Spain.

Assay used: immunoSEQ multiplex PCR; TCRdb lists only in-frame clones, some missing. Here the sample spans around 370,000 clones, nearly 90% being singletons. V shed 7 bases and J 6 bases; nucleotides not matched to a gene: 3. Germline CDR1 is MGHDK and CDR2 is SYGVNS. This CDR3 region has 14 residues. The clonotype comes from a man between 18 and 29 years old with active or convalescent COVID-19. The V call is TRBV25-1, the J call TRBJ1-6; TRBD1 agrees at 10 bases. Sequences were obtained from peripheral blood. The DNA for the CDR3 is TGTGCCAGCACTCGGGACAGGGGTAATTCACCCCTCCACTTT. It encodes CASTRDRGNSPLHF.